Below, 18 T cell receptor beta chains from the same sample are listed, as sequenced in a study of Ad26.COV2.S vaccination and SARS-CoV-2 variants. Produced via immunoSEQ multiplex PCR; TCRdb's table is partial and in-frame only. Of about 320,000 clones listed, 90% are singletons. Treatment noted: over 15 received Ad26.COV2.S at low or high dose, single or two shots; a few received placebo; per-sample allocation not given. The study sampled participants on day 63 after the first vaccine or placebo injection. Sequencing used peripheral blood, obtained in a trial of Ad26.COV2.S vaccine versus placebo. These receptors were collected from a person between 18 and 65 years old who received the Ad26.COV2.S COVID-19 vaccine or a placebo.

This chain uses TRBV6-5 with TRBJ2-1; a weak D match, TRBD2 (5 bases). CDR1 is MNHEY, CDR2 SVGAGI, per germline. This CDR3 contains 15 residues. V gave up 6 bases and J gave up 6 bases, with 18 bases separating them. The CDR3 loop is CASSPDFGSINEQFF. The CDR3 DNA sequence: TGTGCCAGCAGCCCCGACTTTGGGAGCATCAATGAGCAGTTCTTC.

The V and J genes are TRBV5-1 and TRBJ1-1; D remains ambiguous. The CDR3 is 13 residues long. Looked up from germline, CDR1 is SGHRS and CDR2 is YFSETQ. The ends were cut back, 0 bases at V and 5 bases at J, with 8 bases in the middle. CDR3 DNA sequence: TGCGCCAGCAGCTTGGATGCCGGGACTGAAGCTTTCTTT. It is translated as CASSLDAGTEAFF. The complete variable domain, with remaining parts taken from reference TRBV5-1 and TRBJ1-1, reads KAGVTQTPRYLIKTRGQQVTLSCSPISGHRSVSWYQQTPGQGLQFLFEYFSETQRNKGNFPGRFSGRQFSNSRSEMNVSTLELGDSALYLCASSLDAGTEAFFGQGTRLTVV.

V usage is TRBV11-2 and J usage is TRBJ2-1; 12 bases fit TRBD2. The V segment lost 3 bases and the J segment 6 bases; nucleotides outside the gene matches: 3. This CDR3 spans 15 amino acids. Germline V gene lookup returns CDR1 SGHAT and CDR2 FQNNGV. The CDR3, as DNA: TGTGCCAGCAGCTTGTGGACTAGCGGGGCCAATGAGCAGTTCTTC. Residues: CASSLWTSGANEQFF.

The chain recombines TRBV11-2 with TRBJ1-4; D uncertain. The CDR3 loop spans 10 amino acids. CDR1 is SGHAT and CDR2 is FQNNGV in the germline V gene. The V end lost 1 base, the J end lost 16 bases, and 7 bases lay between the germline ends. The CDR3 reads CASSLVQQFF. In DNA form, the CDR3 reads TGTGCCAGCAGCTTAGTTCAACAGTTTTTT.

The V gene is TRBV4-1, the J gene TRBJ2-7; D unresolved. The CDR3 totals 14 residues. The germline V gene encodes CDR1 MGHRA and CDR2 YSYEKL. V dropped 4 bases and J dropped 7 bases, with 17 bases sitting between them. CDR3 region: CASSPGPLGTEQYF. For the CDR3, the DNA is TGCGCCAGCAGCCCCGGACCCCTCGGCACTGAGCAGTACTTC.

CDR3 protein: CASSLDTNEQFF. In DNA, the CDR3 is TGTGCCAGCAGCTTGGATACCAATGAGCAGTTCTTC. V and J are TRBV5-4 and TRBJ2-1, with D unresolved. The V gene's germline CDR1 is SGHNT and CDR2 YYREEE (reference sequence). Deletions cut 0 bases from V and 6 bases from J, with 4 bases between. The CDR3 consists of 12 residues.

This chain uses TRBV19 with TRBJ2-2; 8 bases align to TRBD2. With V trimmed by 3 bases and J by 6 bases, 9 bases remained unmatched. The V gene's germline CDR1 is LNHDA and CDR2 SQIVND (reference sequence). The CDR3 has 16 amino acids. The CDR3 sequence: CASSMAGTSYSGELFF. CDR3 bases: TGTGCCAGTAGTATGGCCGGGACTAGTTACTCCGGGGAGCTGTTTTTT.

V gene TRBV7-9 combines with J gene TRBJ2-1; D gene ambiguous. CDR3 length: 15 amino acids. V shed 1 base and J shed 8 bases, with 15 bases lying between them. Germline lookup yields CDR1 SEHNR and CDR2 FQNEAQ (reference sequence). The CDR3 sequence: CASSLEPLPKDEQFF. The CDR3 nucleotides are TGTGCCAGCAGCTTAGAGCCCCTTCCTAAGGATGAGCAGTTCTTC.

The V and J genes are TRBV6-1 and TRBJ2-7, with D perhaps being TRBD1 or TRBD2 (5 bases each). Trimming removed 0 bases at V and 1 base at J, with 10 bases between. The CDR3 contains 15 residues. Germline V gene lookup returns CDR1 MNHNS and CDR2 SASEGT. CDR3 bases: TGTGCCAGCAGTGAAGCGGGGCGGAGGTCCTACGAGCAGTACGTC. Translated, it gives CASSEAGRRSYEQYV.

In the case of this clone: Other DNA sequences in the sample encode the same CDR3. The CDR3: CASSATGAGNTIYF. CDR3 coding DNA: TGTGCCAGCAGCGCGACAGGGGCTGGAAACACCATATATTTT. This chain uses TRBV9 with TRBJ1-3; 8 bases line up with TRBD1. The CDR3 runs to 14 residues. CDR1 is SGDLS, CDR2 YYNGEE, per germline. The junction had 1 base not matched to a gene; V was cut back by 3 bases and J by 2 bases.

This clone was observed once. The J gene is TRBJ1-2, the V gene TRBV6-5, with TRBD1 identical over 7 bases. The germline V gene has CDR1 MNHEY and CDR2 SVGAGI. This CDR3 region has 15 residues. The ends lost 6 bases at V and 9 bases at J; junction bases unmatched: 16. The CDR3 sequence: CASSQDRVTSRSYTF. The CDR3 bases are TGTGCCAGCAGCCAAGACAGGGTCACTTCTCGTAGCTACACCTTC.

The chain couples TRBV5-6 to TRBJ1-6; D remains unclear. The ends were cut back, 0 bases at V and 12 bases at J, with 10 bases in the middle. Germline V gene data show CDR1 as SGHDT and CDR2 as YYEEEE. The CDR3 is 13 amino acids. The CDR3 loop reads CASSLVNGIPLHF. CDR3 sequence (DNA): TGTGCCAGCAGCTTGGTCAACGGAATACCCCTCCACTTT.

This chain connects TRBV19 to TRBJ2-1; 11 nucleotides match TRBD1. The CDR3 length is 15 residues. Trimming took 6 bases from V and 6 from J; bases not matched to a gene: 7. Looked up from germline, CDR1 is LNHDA and CDR2 is SQIVND (reference sequence). CDR3 coding DNA: TGTGCCAGTAGGAGCCCCGGGACAGGGGGCAATGAGCAGTTCTTC. This sequence encodes CASRSPGTGGNEQFF.

This clone was seen once. The chain couples TRBV10-3 to TRBJ1-2; 8 nucleotides align to TRBD1. The CDR3 extends over 13 amino acids. The germline V gene has CDR1 ENHRY and CDR2 SYGVKD. The junction had 6 bases not matched to a gene; V was cut back by 6 bases and J by 6 bases. The CDR3 coding sequence is TGTGCCATCAGCAGACAGGGGCAGGATGGCTACACCTTC. Its translation: CAISRQGQDGYTF.

The chain carries TRBV29-1 and TRBJ2-3, with 7 bases matching TRBD2. Trimming cost V 5 bases and J 2 bases; bases outside gene matches: 25. CDR3 size: 20 residues. Germline V gene sequence: CDR1 SQVTM, CDR2 ANQGSEA. DNA of the CDR3: TGCAGCGTTTTCAGCCCGAGCGGGATTCCTCCGACAACCACCACAGATACGCAGTATTTT. The encoded protein is CSVFSPSGIPPTTTTDTQYF.

V usage is TRBV6-5 and J usage is TRBJ2-1; 7 nucleotides align to TRBD2. The CDR3 has 14 residues. The J segment lost 6 bases and the V segment lost 7 bases, leaving 9 bases of the junction unmatched. Germline V lookup: CDR1 MNHEY, CDR2 SVGAGI. This chain's CDR3 is CASNRLAVTNEQFF. The DNA of the CDR3 is TGTGCCAGCAACCGACTAGCTGTGACCAATGAGCAGTTCTTC.

The gene calls are TRBV6-6 and TRBJ1-2; D is unclear. The V end was cut by 7 bases, the J end by 5 bases, with 11 bases between. The CDR3 is 12 amino acids. Germline V gene data show CDR1 as MNHNY and CDR2 as SVGAGI (reference sequence). CDR3 nucleotide sequence: TGTGCCAGCACCTCAGGCGGGTATGGCTACACCTTC. Translated: CASTSGGYGYTF.

This clone has only one observation. V is TRBV15 and J is TRBJ2-5; D tentatively reads TRBD1 or TRBD2 (5 bases each). Germline V CDR1 and CDR2: LNHNV, YYDKDF (reference sequence). Deletions cut 5 bases from V and 5 bases from J, with 9 bases between. The CDR3 length is 12 residues. The CDR3 here is CATSLGVETQYF. CDR3 in DNA: TGTGCCACCAGCCTGGGGGTTGAGACCCAGTACTTC. The full variable domain, its missing parts supplied by reference TRBV15 and TRBJ2-5, is DAMVIQNPRYQVTQFGKPVTLSCSQTLNHNVMYWYQQKSSQAPKLLFHYYDKDFNNEADTPDNFQSRRPNTSFCFLDIRSPGLGDTAMYLCATSLGVETQYFGPGTRLLVL.